This T cell receptor beta chain was identified during a study of cytomegalovirus exposure and HLA in healthy donors. Study as a whole: There were roughly 120 million unique TCR beta sequences, drawn from about 180 million T cells, in an earlier analysis.

PCR used 60 Vbeta primers and 13 Jbeta primers. The table came from immunoSEQ multiplex PCR; TCRdb's copy has only in-frame clones and leaves some out. The data show more than 35,000 clones, around half seen once. General observations from the study: The productive fraction for most TCR beta V segments was about 87% or about 30% in an earlier analysis. HLA alleles showed associations with 16,951 TCR beta sequences in a later analysis, at a 0.05 false discovery rate.

In the case of this clone: Antigen specificity is unknown.

Trimming at V came to 3 bases and at J to 4 bases, leaving 7 bases not matched to a gene. Germline CDR1 is MNHNS and CDR2 is SASEGT. This CDR3 spans 16 amino acids. Although they were nominally healthy when sampled, donors likely had unrecorded immune exposures. Sequences were obtained from PBMCs. The genes are TRBV6-1 and TRBJ2-1, with 9 bases aligning to TRBD2. The receptor was derived from a woman aged 40 to 49 in good health and CMV-seropositive. The CDR3, as DNA: TGTGCCAGCAGTGACCCCCTAGCGGGGAGGTACAATGAGCAGTTCTTC. This encodes CASSDPLAGRYNEQFF.